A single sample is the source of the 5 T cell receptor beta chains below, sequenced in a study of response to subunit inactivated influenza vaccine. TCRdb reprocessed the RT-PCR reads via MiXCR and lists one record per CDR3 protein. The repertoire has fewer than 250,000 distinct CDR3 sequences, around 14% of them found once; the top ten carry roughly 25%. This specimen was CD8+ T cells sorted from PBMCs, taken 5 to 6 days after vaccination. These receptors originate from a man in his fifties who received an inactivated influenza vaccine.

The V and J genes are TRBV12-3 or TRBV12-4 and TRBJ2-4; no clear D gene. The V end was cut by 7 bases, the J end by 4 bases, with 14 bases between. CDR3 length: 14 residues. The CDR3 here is CASTIGGRKNIQYF. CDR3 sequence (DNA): TGTGCCAGCACCATAGGTGGTCGAAAAAACATTCAGTACTTC.

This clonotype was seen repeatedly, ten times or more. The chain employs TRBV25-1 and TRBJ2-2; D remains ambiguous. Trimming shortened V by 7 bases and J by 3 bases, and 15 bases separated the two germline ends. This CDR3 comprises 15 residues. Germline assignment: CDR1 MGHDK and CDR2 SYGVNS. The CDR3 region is CASTSGDRYTGELFF. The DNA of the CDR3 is TGTGCCAGCACCTCTGGTGATAGGTACACCGGGGAGCTGTTTTTT.

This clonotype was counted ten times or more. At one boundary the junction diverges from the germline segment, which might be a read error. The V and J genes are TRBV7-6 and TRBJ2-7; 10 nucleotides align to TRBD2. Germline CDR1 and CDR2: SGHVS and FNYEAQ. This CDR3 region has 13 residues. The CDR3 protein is CASSLAGEYEQYF. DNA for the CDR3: TGTGCCAGCAGCCTAGCGGGAGAATACGAGCAGTACTTC. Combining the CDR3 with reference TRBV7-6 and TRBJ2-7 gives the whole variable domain GAGVSQSPRYKVTKRGQDVALRCDPISGHVSLYWYRQALGQGPEFLTYFNYEAQQDKSGLPNDRFSAERPEGSISTLTIQRTEQRDSAMYRCASSLAGEYEQYFGPGTRLTVT.

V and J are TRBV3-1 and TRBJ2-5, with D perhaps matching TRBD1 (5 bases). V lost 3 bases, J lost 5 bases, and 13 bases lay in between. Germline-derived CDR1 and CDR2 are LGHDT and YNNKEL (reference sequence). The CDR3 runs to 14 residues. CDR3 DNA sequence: TGTGCCAGCAGCCATGACAGCTCCCGGGAGACCCAGTACTTC. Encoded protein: CASSHDSSRETQYF.

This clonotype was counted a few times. The CDR3 coding sequence is TGTGCCAGCAGCTTTACAGATTATAGCAATCAGCCCCAGCATTTT. The encoded protein is CASSFTDYSNQPQHF. The chain is built from TRBV7-2 and TRBJ1-5; unclear D gene. Germline-derived CDR1 and CDR2 are SGHTA and FQGNSA. The CDR3 runs to 15 residues. Between the trimmed V and J ends, which lost 3 bases and 0 bases, there was a span of 9 bases.